This T cell receptor beta chain emerged from a study of early stage breast cancer tumors. The CDR3 has 15 amino acids. V trimming: 3 bases; J trimming: 3 bases; junction bases outside the gene matches: 5. Germline loops: CDR1 SGHDN, CDR2 FVKESK. Repertoires were generated with immunoSEQ multiplex PCR, while TCRdb's copy carries only in-frame clones and drops some. The sample includes roughly 30,000 clones, 60% to 80% seen only once; the top ten take approximately 4.6%. This clonotype was obtained from a person aged 40-50 years with breast cancer. What was sequenced was blood. The chain combines TRBV14 with TRBJ1-2, with 9 bases identical to TRBD1. The CDR3 DNA is TGTGCCAGCAGCCACGAGGGACAGGGCTACTATGGCTACACCTTC. It translates to CASSHEGQGYYGYTF. Full variable domain (missing parts from reference TRBV14 and TRBJ1-2): EAGVTQFPSHSVIEKGQTVTLRCDPISGHDNLYWYRRVMGKEIKFLLHFVKESKQDESGMPNNRFLAERTGGTYSTLKVQPAELEDSGVYFCASSHEGQGYYGYTFGSGTRLTVV.